This T cell receptor beta chain is from a study of cytomegalovirus exposure and HLA in healthy donors (dated by TCRdb to the late 2010s). About the study as a whole: According to an earlier analysis of 550 to 750 of the donors, about 179 million T cells yielded over 100 million unique TCR beta sequences and around 280 Gb of sequence data. Around 320 gigabases of sequencing data and tens of millions of unique TCR sequences were included in an early release covering roughly 600 HLA-typed donors. Using immunosequencing, the study profiled T cell repertoires from around 670 subjects and related those repertoires to cytomegalovirus serostatus. In a later analysis, previously published TCR beta repertoires from 600 to 850 donors were re-analyzed and high-resolution HLA genotyping was added so that TCR occurrence patterns could be studied. Genome-wide SNP genotypes for about 55% of the roughly 670 donors were used in a later genetic analysis, which treated that subset as a discovery cohort. The genetic ancestry cluster associated with self-reported Caucasian donors included about 84% of the 300 to 400 genotyped donors. Roughly 5 DR-DQ haplotypes were treated as single units for association and clustering because of strong linkage in the cohort. The study aimed to test whether cataloging public T cell receptors could reveal signatures of past pathogen exposure. In an earlier analysis of 500 to 650 of the donors, high-throughput TCR beta sequencing was used to judge whether each TCR beta V gene segment behaved as functional or pseudogenic. Rather than using new phenotypic data, the later analysis identified candidate immune exposures from TCR beta sequences and from how often those sequences occurred across donors. Donor age, sex, ethnicity and CMV serostatus were collected together with the repertoire data. Typing coverage varied by locus: roughly 620-640 donors for A, B, C, DRB1 and DQB1; roughly 520 for DQA1; nearly 610 for DPA1; around 450 for DPB1. Besides the first cohort of around 670 subjects, a separate validation cohort made up of 120 different subjects was used. Among about 390 genotyped donors of the cohort, an average of about 240,000 unique TCR beta nucleotide sequences were sequenced per donor, roughly 18% of them non-productive. Every repertoire in the discovery cohort had been generated on one and the same sequencing platform. Class I and class II HLA loci were covered by the typing at four-digit resolution. The study combined high-throughput TCR immunosequencing, statistical association of individual TCRs with disease status, and machine learning to predict cytomegalovirus infection status. The full study reports these points: Some IMGT-functional V segments, including TRBV6-2 and TRBV6-3, could not be told apart with the 87-base-pair reads, so those segments were excluded. In both the original and validation cohorts, the classifier was reported to diagnose cytomegalovirus status with high specificity and sensitivity. In vitro tests confirmed that three of the cytomegalovirus-associated TCR beta chains recognize cytomegalovirus antigens. Correlated functional status among segregating V segments might be attributable to linkage disequilibrium, but an unknown experimental factor could not be ruled out. This cohort had only TCR beta chains sequenced, and the lack of alpha or paired-chain data limited which features could be detected. According to a later analysis, TCR association rates differed among HLA loci, with DRB1 alleles showing the most associated TCRs and HLA-C alleles showing the fewest. Most TCR sequences were seen in very few donors, while some public TCRs were found in many individuals. Broadly in line with IMGT annotations, most TCR beta V segments showed up in productive rearrangements about 90% or about 30% of the time in an earlier analysis of several hundred of the donors. A cluster of highly shared sequence variants was judged likely to represent a technical artifact of the sequencing pipeline. In a later analysis, several top co-occurrence clusters were reported to appear linked to parvovirus B19, influenza, CMV and Epstein-Barr virus. A later genetic analysis associated a missense DCLRE1C variant with V-gene and J-gene trimming of TCR beta chains, and an independent cohort replicated the association. A later analysis associated about 16,000 TCR beta sequences with specific HLA alleles at a false discovery rate of 0.05. According to a later analysis, most CMV-associated TCR beta chains appeared to be HLA-restricted, and the HLA associations seemed to be driven largely by CMV exposure. A total of around 150 TCR beta chains were listed by the study as associated with cytomegalovirus. When HLA alleles, especially DR and DQ, strongly co-occurred, attributing TCR associations to individual alleles was difficult. The presence/absence analyses assumed that sequencing depth was roughly uniform across donors, and that assumption may not be true. A further reported finding was that TCR beta sequences accurately predicted the HLA-A and HLA-B alleles for most subjects in the first cohort. It was suggested by the authors that the approach could potentially be generalized to other disease states and immunological phenotypes. For the cohort, immune exposure information was limited to CMV serostatus. In a later analysis, HLA-associated TCR beta chains showed more clonal expansion and lower generation probabilities than non-associated chains that were equally common. Some 16 rarely observed V segments, including chromosome 9 orphons, were excluded from the earlier analysis of several hundred of the donors because counts were too low. HLA typing was unavailable for some donors at each locus, so association tests used only the typed subset. In a later genetic analysis, fewer N-insertions in productive TCRs were reported among donors in an Asian-associated ancestry cluster than the approximately 710-donor mean.

This clone was detected once. It lacks a known antigen. The record has no base qualities; no much larger clone is one base away. In total, about 650 healthy bone marrow donors made up the cohort. Cohort members were all nominally healthy when sampled, although unrecorded immune exposures were likely present. The donor was CMV seronegative and belonged to the group of 350 to 400 seronegative cohort members. Each donor provided a peripheral blood sample, and peripheral blood mononuclear cells were used for TCR beta sequencing. The Qiagen DNeasy Blood Extraction Kit was used to extract genomic DNA from the blood cell samples. The method was the immunoSEQ multiplex PCR assay. For the multiplex PCR, a mixture combining 60 forward primers for TCR Vbeta segments and 13 reverse primers for TCR Jbeta segments was used. The CDR3 region of rearranged TCR beta genes was amplified from genomic DNA with a multiplex PCR assay. The Illumina HiSeq System was used to sequence the amplified TCR beta libraries as 87-base-pair reads. The study's processing was this. Across the 600 to 700 repertoires, a later analysis counted roughly 84 million unique TCR beta chains, 9.5 million to 12 million of which were shared by at least two donors. Raw reads were error-corrected and collapsed into unique sequences by a nearest-neighbor algorithm in which closely related sequences were merged to remove PCR and sequencing errors. V, D and J gene segments were assigned by aligning CDR3 sequences to IMGT reference sequences. For a sequence to be retained, at least a six-nucleotide match to both a V gene segment and a J gene segment was required. A rearrangement was called productive if the CDR3 had no stop codons and remained in frame with V and J, and every other rearrangement was called non-productive. Following IMGT convention, CDR3 was defined as the stretch from the second conserved V-encoded cysteine up to the conserved J-encoded phenylalanine. The earlier analysis of 587 of the donors excluded sequences that lacked an unambiguous match to a single V gene segment. An earlier analysis of 587 of the donors called V segments functional above 56.7% productive rearrangements and segregating when the between-donor standard deviation exceeded 5%. A statistical classification framework was built for diagnosing cytomegalovirus status from the catalog of TCR beta chain sequences. In a later analysis, V and J genes were assigned by comparing TCR nucleotide sequences against IMGT/GENE-DB human TR gene sequences. In a later analysis, CDR3 sequences and most-parsimonious VDJ recombination scenarios were assigned using the TCRdist pipeline. A later analysis defined each TCR beta chain by its CDR3 amino acid sequence plus V-gene family, and excluded reads lacking a unique V-gene family. A later analysis removed 592 highly shared, low-generation-probability nucleotide sequences to deal with suspected cross-contamination and a sequencing artifact. A later analysis calculated a clonal expansion index for each public chain from normalized within-repertoire ranks of inferred template counts. In a later analysis, generation probabilities were computed using a VDJ recombination model fitted to out-of-frame rearrangements, and the results were checked against IGoR. In a later analysis, TCR-TCR, TCR-HLA and TCR-CMV co-occurrence was scored with hypergeometric tests, and a repertoire-size bias correction was applied to TCR pairs. To estimate false discovery rates, a later analysis permuted the HLA or CMV assignments 20 times. In a later analysis, co-occurring TCRs were grouped using DBSCAN, with TCRdist sequence similarity added in when clustering inside HLA-allele-positive subsets. Repertoires with fewer than 30,000 or more than 120,000 public chains, plus five repertoires with anomalous nucleotide sharing, were excluded from co-occurrence clustering. Sourced from immuneACCESS, this table was stored by TCRdb with only in-frame sequences that have V and J called. A share of the clones is absent; for the studies checked, an unresolved V gene accounts for under half, and the remainder has no known explanation. V, J and clone size reflect that table, while D and trimming were determined from the DNA. Within this sample are over 95,000 clones, with roughly three quarters of them counted one time only. 7.7% of the sample comes from the top ten.

Counted from cysteine to phenylalanine, this CDR3 has 15 amino acids. Just CDR3 DNA is preserved here, 45 bases in frame from base 1. The germline V gene (reference sequence) specifies MNHEY as CDR1 and SMNVEV as CDR2. Trimming takes 4 bases from V and 4 bases from J, and the germline ends sit 17 bases apart. This TCR was recovered from a female donor in good health and CMV-seronegative. Recombination joined TRBV27 with TRBJ2-7; TRBD2 is a possible D gene, resting on 6 matching bases. The sequencing sample was made of PBMCs. The CDR3 sequence is CASSSRDLGMYEQYF. The nucleotide sequence reads TGTGCCAGCAGTTCCCGGGACTTGGGTATGTACGAGCAGTACTTC.